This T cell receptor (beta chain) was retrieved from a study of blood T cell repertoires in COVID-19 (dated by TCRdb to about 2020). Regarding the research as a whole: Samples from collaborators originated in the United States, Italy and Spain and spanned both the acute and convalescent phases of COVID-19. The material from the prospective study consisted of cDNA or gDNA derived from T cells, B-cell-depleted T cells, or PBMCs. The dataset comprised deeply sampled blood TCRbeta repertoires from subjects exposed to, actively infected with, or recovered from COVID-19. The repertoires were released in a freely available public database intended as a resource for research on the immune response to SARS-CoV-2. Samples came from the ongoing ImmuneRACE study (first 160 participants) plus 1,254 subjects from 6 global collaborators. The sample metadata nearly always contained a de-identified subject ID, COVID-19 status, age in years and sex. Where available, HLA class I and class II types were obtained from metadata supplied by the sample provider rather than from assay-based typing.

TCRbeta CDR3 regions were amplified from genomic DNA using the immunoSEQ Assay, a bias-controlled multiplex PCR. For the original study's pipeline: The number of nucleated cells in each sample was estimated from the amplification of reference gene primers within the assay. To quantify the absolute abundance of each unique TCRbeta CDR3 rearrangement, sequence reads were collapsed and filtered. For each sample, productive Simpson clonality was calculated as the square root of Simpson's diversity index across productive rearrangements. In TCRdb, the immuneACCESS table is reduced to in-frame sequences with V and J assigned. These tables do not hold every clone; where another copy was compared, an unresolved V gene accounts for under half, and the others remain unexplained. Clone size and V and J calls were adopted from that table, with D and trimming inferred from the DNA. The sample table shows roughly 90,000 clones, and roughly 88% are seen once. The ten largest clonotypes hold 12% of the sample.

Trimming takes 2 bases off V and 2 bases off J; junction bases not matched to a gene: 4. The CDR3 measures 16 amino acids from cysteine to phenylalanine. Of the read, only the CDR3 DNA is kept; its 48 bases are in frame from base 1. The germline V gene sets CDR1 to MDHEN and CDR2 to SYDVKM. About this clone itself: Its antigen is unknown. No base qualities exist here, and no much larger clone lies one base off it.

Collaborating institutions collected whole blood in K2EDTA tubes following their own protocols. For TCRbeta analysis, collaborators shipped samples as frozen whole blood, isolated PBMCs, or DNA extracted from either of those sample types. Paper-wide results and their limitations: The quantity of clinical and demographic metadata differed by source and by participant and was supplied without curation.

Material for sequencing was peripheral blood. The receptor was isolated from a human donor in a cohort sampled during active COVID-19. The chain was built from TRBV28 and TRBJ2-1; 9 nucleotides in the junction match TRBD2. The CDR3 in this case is CASSLPLAGPYNEQFF. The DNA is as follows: TGTGCCAGCAGTTTACCCCTAGCGGGACCCTACAATGAGCAGTTCTTC.